These T cell receptor beta chains were read from a single sample in a study of shared clonotypes between healthy human individuals. The table came from immunoSEQ multiplex PCR; TCRdb's copy has only in-frame clones and leaves some out. The table lists about 490,000 clones, approximately 80% of them singletons, with 10% to 15% in the top ten. Sequences were obtained from PBMCs. All receptors derive from a woman aged 40 to 49 in good health. Some clones in this sample may be carry-over from other donors' samples. Each CDR3 is given with its conserved first and last residue. D genes are given only for firm matches. A row's size may be missing; if present it is once, few, many or a size class.

D gene	V gene	J gene	clone size	CDR3 DNA	CDR3 protein
NA	TRBV9	TRBJ1-1	NA	TGTGCCAGCAGCGTAGACCCCGGCAAGGCCCACGAGGCTGAAGCTTTCTTT	CASSVDPGKAHEAEAFF
NA	TRBV9	TRBJ1-3	many	TGTGCCAGCAGCGTAGATGTGAGCTCTGGAAACACCATATATTTT	CASSVDVSSGNTIYF
TRBD1	TRBV9	TRBJ2-7	NA	TGTGCCAGCAGCCCCCCCCCGAGGGGGCCAACCTCCTACGAGCAGTACTTC	CASSPPPRGPTSYEQYF
NA	TRBV6-1	TRBJ1-1	NA	TGTGCCAGCAGTGAAGTAACGGAAGCTTTCTTT	CASSEVTEAFF
NA	TRBV19	TRBJ2-5	NA	TGTGCCAGTAGTCCCTGGAGAGCTATAGTTCAAGAGACCCAGTACTTC	CASSPWRAIVQETQYF
NA	TRBV7-7	TRBJ2-1	NA	TGTGCCAGCAGCCCCGACTGGAGCTCCTACAATGAGCAGTTCTTC	CASSPDWSSYNEQFF
TRBD2	TRBV7-2	TRBJ2-7	many	TGTGCCAGCAGTGGGACTAGCGGCTACGAGCAGTACTTC	CASSGTSGYEQYF
NA	TRBV30	TRBJ1-1	NA	TGTGCCTGGAGGTTGCGCCGGCGGGAGGGCACTGAAGCTTTCTTT	CAWRLRRREGTEAFF
TRBD1	TRBV19	TRBJ2-7	NA	TGTGCCAGTAGGAGCCAGGGGGCGAGGGACTACGAGCAGTACTTC	CASRSQGARDYEQYF
NA	TRBV5-1	TRBJ2-3	NA	TGCGCCAGCAGCTTGGGCAGGGGCATCGATAGGGATACGCAGTATTTT	CASSLGRGIDRDTQYF
TRBD2	TRBV6-5	TRBJ2-1	NA	TGTGCCAGCAGTTCCCCGACTAGCGGGAGGGCCTATGAGCAGTTCTTC	CASSSPTSGRAYEQFF
NA	TRBV28	TRBJ1-1	NA	TGTGCCAGCAGTTTACGGCCCCCCGGGGGCACTGAAGCTTTCTTT	CASSLRPPGGTEAFF
NA	TRBV18	TRBJ1-6	NA	TGTGCCAGCTCACCAGCGGCAGGGCAAGATAATTCACCCCTCCACTTT	CASSPAAGQDNSPLHF
NA	TRBV7-2	TRBJ2-7	once	TGTGCCAGCAGCTTATACACGAACTCCTACGAGCAGTACTTC	CASSLYTNSYEQYF
NA	TRBV7-2	TRBJ2-3	NA	TGTGCCAGCAGCTCCCGGCCCCCCGCTGGCGCAGATACGCAGTATTTT	CASSSRPPAGADTQYF
TRBD1	TRBV6-1	TRBJ2-3	few	TGTGCCAGCAGTGGGACAGGGGGCGCAGATACGCAGTATTTT	CASSGTGGADTQYF
TRBD2	TRBV5-4	TRBJ2-1	NA	TGTGCCAGCAGCTTGGCCGGATCTAGCGGATACAATGAGCAGTTCTTC	CASSLAGSSGYNEQFF
NA	TRBV11-2	TRBJ2-7	NA	TGTGCCAGCAGCCGCAGCGGCGGGACAGTCTCCTACGAGCAGTACTTC	CASSRSGGTVSYEQYF
NA	TRBV28	TRBJ2-5	NA	TGTGCCAGCAGTTTTTTGGGGATGGAGACCCAGTACTTC	CASSFLGMETQYF
TRBD1	TRBV7-9	TRBJ2-3	NA	TGTGCCAGCAGCCGCATGACAGGGGCAGATACGCAGTATTTT	CASSRMTGADTQYF
TRBD1	TRBV7-2	TRBJ1-2	NA	TGTGCCAGCAGCTTAGCAGTGACAGGGGACTATGGCTACACCTTC	CASSLAVTGDYGYTF
NA	TRBV29-1	TRBJ2-7	NA	TGCAGCGTTGATCTCGACAGTCGGTCGTACTTC	CSVDLDSRSYF
NA	TRBV7-2	TRBJ2-1	few	TGTGCCAGCAGCCCCCCGGGACACGGCTCCTACAATGAGCAGTTCTTC	CASSPPGHGSYNEQFF
NA	TRBV7-3	TRBJ2-1	NA	TGTGCCAGCAGCCCCACCAGGCGCTCTTACAATGAGCAGTTCTTC	CASSPTRRSYNEQFF
TRBD2	TRBV2	TRBJ2-7	once	TGTGCCGGAAACCTACGGGCGGGAGGAAGCGAGCAGTACTTC	CAGNLRAGGSEQYF
TRBD1	TRBV7-2	TRBJ2-7	NA	TGTGCCAGCAGCTTCCAGACAGGGATGTGGTACGAGCAGTACTTC	CASSFQTGMWYEQYF
NA	TRBV29-1	TRBJ2-3	NA	TGCAGCGTCGCGATGGGGGGACGCACAGATACGCAGTATTTT	CSVAMGGRTDTQYF
NA	TRBV15	TRBJ2-5	NA	TGTGCCACTGGCAGGACCGGGGATCAAGAGACCCAGTACTTC	CATGRTGDQETQYF
NA	TRBV6-1	TRBJ2-7	NA	TGTGCCAGCAGAATGACCTACGAGCAGTACTTC	CASRMTYEQYF
NA	TRBV6-4	TRBJ1-1	NA	TGTGCCAGCAGTTATTCCCCCGAGGGCGCGGTGGCTTTCTTT	CASSYSPEGAVAFF
NA	TRBV6-4	TRBJ2-3	few	TGTGCCAGCAGTGAAGGCCGACCCACAGATACGCAGTATTTT	CASSEGRPTDTQYF
TRBD2	TRBV4-2	TRBJ2-7	once	TGTGCCAGCAGCCCCGGACTAGCGGGAGGTTTCGGCGAGCAGTACTTC	CASSPGLAGGFGEQYF
NA	TRBV19	TRBJ1-1	NA	TGTGCCAGTAGTCCGACGAACACTGAAGCTTTCTTT	CASSPTNTEAFF
NA	TRBV5-1	TRBJ2-7	NA	TGCGCCAGCAAAAACAGGCGCTACGAGCAGTACTTC	CASKNRRYEQYF
NA	TRBV30	TRBJ2-2	once	TGTGCCTGTAGTAGGGGGAGGCTAGCGGACCACACCGGGGAGCTGTTTTTT	CACSRGRLADHTGELFF
TRBD2	TRBV7-3	TRBJ2-1	NA	TGTGCCAGCAGCTTGGGACTAGCGGGAGTCGATGAGCAGTTCTTC	CASSLGLAGVDEQFF
TRBD1	TRBV9	TRBJ1-5	NA	TGTGCCAGCAGCGCTACAGGGGGCCGGCAGCCCCAGCATTTT	CASSATGGRQPQHF
NA	TRBV30	TRBJ1-2	once	TGTGCCTGGAGTGTAGGCCTGACCTATGGCTACACCTTC	CAWSVGLTYGYTF
NA	TRBV27	TRBJ2-7	NA	TGTGCCAGCAGTTTTTGGGGGCGTGAGCAGTACTTC	CASSFWGREQYF
NA	TRBV2	TRBJ1-5	NA	TGTGCCAGCAGTTACTCAGGGGTTGGCAATCAGCCCCAGCATTTT	CASSYSGVGNQPQHF
NA	TRBV6-1	TRBJ1-2	NA	TGTGCCAGCAAGCCGACAGGCCAGGGGGGCTACACCTTC	CASKPTGQGGYTF
TRBD1	TRBV5-1	TRBJ2-7	many	TGCGCCAGCAGCTGGGACAGCCGTTCCTACGAGCAGTACTTC	CASSWDSRSYEQYF
TRBD2	TRBV10-1	TRBJ2-1	NA	TGCGCCAGCAGTGAGACCGGGACTAGCGGGAGGCTTGATGAGCAGTTCTTC	CASSETGTSGRLDEQFF
TRBD1	TRBV5-1	TRBJ2-1	NA	TGCGCCAGCTTCCGGGACAGGGGGCCGCCATCCTCCTACAATGAGCAGTTCTTC	CASFRDRGPPSSYNEQFF
NA	TRBV14	TRBJ2-7	NA	TGTGCCAGCAGTCAAAGCCGGTCTACCTCCTACGAGCAGTACTTC	CASSQSRSTSYEQYF
NA	TRBV29-1	TRBJ2-3	NA	TGCAGCGTTAACCCCGGACCCACTAGCACAGATACGCAGTATTTT	CSVNPGPTSTDTQYF
NA	TRBV11-3	TRBJ2-2	NA	TGTGCCAGCAGCTTAATGGCAGGGACCTCCGGGGAGCTGTTTTTT	CASSLMAGTSGELFF
NA	TRBV19	TRBJ1-5	NA	TGTGCCAGTAGTATGGGGCAATTCATACTAAATCAGCCCCAGCATTTT	CASSMGQFILNQPQHF
NA	TRBV4-1	TRBJ1-5	NA	TGCGCCAGCAGCCAAGATAGGGCGGGAAATCAGCCCCAGCATTTT	CASSQDRAGNQPQHF
TRBD2	TRBV9	TRBJ2-3	NA	TGTGCCAGCAGCGTAGCTGGGCTAGCGGGAGCAGATACGCAGTATTTT	CASSVAGLAGADTQYF
TRBD1	TRBV11-3	TRBJ2-5	NA	TGTGCCAGCAGCTCGGGACAGGGTACGGGTCCCCAAGAGACCCAGTACTTC	CASSSGQGTGPQETQYF